The present entry profiles one T cell receptor (beta chain) with its context. Per the germline V gene, CDR1 is MDHEN and CDR2 is SYDVKM. V lost 5 bases, J lost 2 bases, and 17 bases lay in between. The CDR3 has 16 residues. The data derive from a study of shared clonotypes between healthy human individuals. Sequencing was performed with immunoSEQ multiplex PCR; in TCRdb, only in-frame clones are kept and a portion is missing. This table has around 720,000 clones, around 73% appearing once. The sequence was collected from a woman in her twenties or thirties in good health. Source material: memory CD4+ T cells sorted from blood. As for subset: CD45RA-negative fraction. The V gene is TRBV28, the J gene TRBJ2-3, with D uncertain. CDR3 region: CASSPRESSPTDTQYF. CDR3 bases: TGTGCCAGCAGTCCCAGAGAGTCTTCCCCCACAGATACGCAGTATTTT.